The source of this T cell receptor (beta chain) is a study of T cell responses to AZD1222 COVID-19 vaccine. On the study more broadly: The analysis combined second doses at about 4 or about 12 weeks. Points from the study as a whole: All repertoire sampling was performed exclusively after the peak T cell response. Most donors were white British, females outnumbered males, and clonal diversity was possibly underestimated. Seropositive at baseline were only a handful of AZD1222 recipients.

Regarding this clone: The antigen is unknown.

J lost 7 bases, V lost 5 bases, and 6 bases had no gene match. This CDR3 is 14 amino acids long. Germline V lookup: CDR1 PRHDT, CDR2 FYEKMQ (reference sequence). Sequencing was performed with immunoSEQ multiplex PCR; in TCRdb, only in-frame clones are kept and a portion is missing. The sample holds 53,000 or so clones, approximately 88% seen once. This receptor was identified in an adult in good health. Sample: peripheral blood, taken on day 0 of AZD1222 vaccination. The chain links TRBV13 to TRBJ1-5; 9 nucleotides agree with TRBD1. The CDR3 sequence: CASSQGQGHQPQHF. CDR3 bases: TGTGCCAGCAGCCAGGGACAGGGCCACCAGCCCCAGCATTTT.